A selection of T cell receptor beta chains follows, all from one sample in a study of blood T cell repertoires in COVID-19. Data came from immunoSEQ multiplex PCR; TCRdb stores just in-frame clones and leaves some out. The sample records about 110,000 clones, roughly 85% being singletons. Sequencing was done on a sample of peripheral blood. These receptor sequences come from an older woman with COVID-19, enrolled during active disease. Both conserved end residues are part of each CDR3. D genes are given only for firm matches. The listing skips clone size in some rows; elsewhere it reads once, few, many or a size class.

TRBV5-1	NA	15	TRBJ1-2	NA	CASSFGGGEGYGYTF	TGCGCCAGCAGCTTCGGAGGGGGGGAAGGCTATGGCTACACCTTC
TRBV4-1	TRBD1	16	TRBJ1-2	NA	CASSQDRGQGNSGYTF	TGCGCCAGCAGCCAAGATAGGGGACAGGGGAACAGTGGCTACACCTTC
TRBV7-9	NA	14	TRBJ1-6	NA	CASSLGTGGSPLHF	TGTGCCAGCAGCCTAGGGACGGGGGGATCACCCCTCCACTTT
TRBV19	TRBD1	13	TRBJ1-4	NA	CASKGQGVPKLFF	TGTGCCAGTAAGGGACAGGGGGTCCCTAAACTGTTTTTT
TRBV6-2/TRBV6-3	TRBD1	17	TRBJ1-1	NA	CASSDASFTGANTEAFF	TGTGCCAGCAGTGATGCCTCGTTCACAGGGGCGAACACTGAAGCTTTCTTT
TRBV19	NA	16	TRBJ2-1	NA	CASSLPGGQKYNEQFF	TGTGCCAGTAGCCTCCCCGGCGGGCAGAAATACAATGAGCAGTTCTTC
TRBV4-3	NA	14	TRBJ1-1	NA	CASSQLSTHTEAFF	TGCGCCAGCAGCCAGCTCTCTACCCACACTGAAGCTTTCTTT
TRBV13	NA	14	TRBJ2-7	NA	CASSLLTSSYEQYF	TGTGCCAGCAGCTTACTAACGAGCTCCTACGAGCAGTACTTC
TRBV5-4	NA	15	TRBJ1-4	NA	CASSWASETNEKLFF	TGTGCCAGCAGCTGGGCCTCAGAAACTAATGAAAAACTGTTTTTT
TRBV5-1	TRBD2	16	TRBJ2-2	NA	CASSPRTSGNTGELFF	TGCGCCAGCAGCCCCCGGACTAGCGGGAACACCGGGGAGCTGTTTTTT
TRBV7-9	NA	16	TRBJ1-2	NA	CASSPGWLGANYGYTF	TGTGCCAGCAGCCCTGGGTGGTTAGGGGCGAACTATGGCTACACCTTC
TRBV7-6	NA	12	TRBJ1-5	NA	CASSFGEGPQHF	TGTGCCAGCAGCTTCGGTGAGGGGCCCCAGCATTTT
TRBV2	TRBD1	15	TRBJ2-3	NA	CASSSDRFSTDTQYF	TGTGCCAGCAGCTCGGACAGGTTCAGCACAGATACGCAGTATTTT
TRBV12-3/TRBV12-4	NA	13	TRBJ1-2	NA	CASSFTASYGYTF	TGTGCCAGCAGTTTTACCGCTAGCTATGGCTACACCTTC
TRBV2	TRBD1	17	TRBJ1-2	once	CASSEVRSGGAGYGYTF	TGTGCCAGCAGTGAAGTTAGATCAGGGGGCGCAGGGTATGGCTACACCTTC
TRBV14	NA	13	TRBJ1-1	once	CASSQYMNTEAFF	TGTGCCAGCAGCCAGTACATGAACACTGAAGCTTTCTTT
TRBV5-6	NA	16	TRBJ2-3	NA	CASSLYIQSSTDTQYF	TGTGCCAGCAGCTTGTACATCCAGTCTAGCACAGATACGCAGTATTTT
TRBV19	TRBD1	12	TRBJ1-1	NA	CASKQGETEAFF	TGTGCCAGTAAACAGGGGGAGACTGAAGCTTTCTTT
TRBV6-5	NA	15	TRBJ1-5	NA	CASSYSARLNQPQHF	TGTGCCAGCAGTTACTCGGCGAGGTTAAATCAGCCCCAGCATTTT
TRBV10-2	NA	13	TRBJ1-1	NA	CASSSQGNTEAFF	TGCGCCAGCAGTTCCCAGGGGAACACTGAAGCTTTCTTT
TRBV6-5	NA	14	TRBJ1-2	once	CASSYSFQDYGYTF	TGTGCCAGCAGTTACTCTTTTCAGGACTATGGCTACACCTTC
TRBV7-2	NA	14	TRBJ2-7	once	CASSLQGGPYEQYF	TGTGCCAGCAGCCTCCAGGGGGGACCCTACGAGCAGTACTTC
TRBV13	NA	15	TRBJ1-4	NA	CASSVNREGGEKLFF	TGTGCCAGCAGCGTCAACAGGGAGGGGGGTGAAAAACTGTTTTTT
TRBV21-1	NA	19	TRBJ1-2	NA	CASSQPPAGPREGCYGYTF	TGTGCCAGCAGTCAGCCCCCTGCTGGCCCCCGCGAGGGCTGCTATGGCTACACCTTC
TRBV7-2	TRBD2	15	TRBJ2-1	NA	CASSLRTSSYNEQFF	TGTGCCAGCAGTTTACGGACTAGCTCCTACAATGAGCAGTTCTTC
TRBV6-5	TRBD2	14	TRBJ2-2	NA	CATRGGPNTGELFF	TGTGCCACTCGGGGGGGCCCGAACACCGGGGAGCTGTTTTTT
TRBV3-1/TRBV3-2	TRBD1	15	TRBJ1-2	NA	CASSLPGQGWGGYTF	TGTGCCAGCAGCCTTCCGGGACAGGGGTGGGGTGGCTACACCTTC
TRBV18	NA	17	TRBJ1-2	NA	CASSPLSGAGPNYGYTF	TGTGCCAGCTCACCTTTGTCCGGGGCGGGGCCTAACTATGGCTACACCTTC
TRBV4-1	TRBD1	15	TRBJ2-1	NA	CASSQVEDRDNEQFF	TGCGCCAGCAGCCAAGTGGAGGACAGGGACAATGAGCAGTTCTTC
TRBV18	TRBD1	17	TRBJ1-5	NA	CASSPTGQGALNQPQHF	TGTGCCAGCTCACCGACAGGACAGGGGGCTCTTAATCAGCCCCAGCATTTT
TRBV25-1	TRBD1	13	TRBJ1-1	NA	CASSPRDRLEAFF	TGTGCCAGCAGCCCGAGGGACAGACTAGAAGCTTTCTTT
TRBV29-1	TRBD1	16	TRBJ1-1	NA	CSVGEQGVGMNTEAFF	TGCAGCGTTGGAGAGCAGGGGGTAGGCATGAACACTGAAGCTTTCTTT
TRBV6-4	NA	15	TRBJ1-4	NA	CASRADGTTNEKLFF	TGTGCCAGCAGAGCGGACGGAACAACTAATGAAAAACTGTTTTTT
TRBV5-1	TRBD1	14	TRBJ2-5	once	CASSLLGQQETQYF	TGCGCCAGCAGCTTGTTGGGACAGCAAGAGACCCAGTACTTC
TRBV7-9	NA	15	TRBJ1-1	NA	CASSPISWGETEAFF	TGTGCCAGCAGTCCTATCTCGTGGGGGGAAACTGAAGCTTTCTTT
TRBV19	NA	15	TRBJ1-2	few	CASSIIYGGRGGYTF	TGTGCCAGTAGTATAATATACGGGGGGCGTGGAGGCTACACCTTC
TRBV19	TRBD1	17	TRBJ2-2	NA	CASSIQDRGGHTGELFF	TGTGCCAGTAGTATACAGGACAGGGGAGGTCACACCGGGGAGCTGTTTTTT
TRBV3-1/TRBV3-2	TRBD1	14	TRBJ1-2	NA	CASSSGDSFNGYTF	TGTGCCAGCAGCTCCGGGGACAGTTTCAATGGCTACACCTTC
TRBV6-5	NA	13	TRBJ2-7	NA	CASREDYSYEQYF	TGTGCCAGCAGGGAGGACTACTCCTACGAGCAGTACTTC
TRBV4-3	TRBD2	16	TRBJ2-2	NA	CASSQDLTSEGGELFF	TGCGCCAGCAGCCAAGATCTGACTAGCGAGGGCGGGGAGCTGTTTTTT
TRBV28	TRBD1	20	TRBJ1-1	NA	CASSSPGQGGLYRMNTEAFF	TGTGCCAGCAGTTCCCCCGGACAGGGAGGCCTATATCGCATGAACACTGAAGCTTTCTTT
TRBV18	NA	13	TRBJ1-4	NA	CASSTEGSEKLFF	TGTGCCAGCTCAACTGAGGGAAGTGAAAAACTGTTTTTT
TRBV3-1/TRBV3-2	NA	15	TRBJ1-2	NA	CASSRGGNTNYGYTF	TGTGCCAGCAGCCGGGGCGGGAATACTAACTATGGCTACACCTTC
TRBV7-9	NA	15	TRBJ2-1	once	CASSTDGVRDNEQFF	TGTGCCAGCAGCACTGACGGGGTTCGTGACAATGAGCAGTTCTTC
TRBV24-1	TRBD1	16	TRBJ1-4	NA	CATSANQDRWNEKLFF	TGTGCCACCAGTGCCAATCAGGACAGGTGGAATGAAAAACTGTTTTTT
TRBV30	NA	11	TRBJ2-7	NA	CAWEGQDEQYF	TGTGCCTGGGAAGGACAAGACGAGCAGTACTTC